The 22 T cell receptor beta chains below come from one sample, sequenced in a study of CD8+CD57+ T cells in acquired aplastic anemia. Genomic DNA acted as the template from which TCR beta VDJ combination and CDR3 sequence profiling were carried out. TCRdb called the reads again in MiXCR, with one record for every CDR3 protein. This repertoire shows about 100,000 distinct CDR3 sequences, roughly 50% found once; its top ten account for roughly a third. The specimen sequenced was sorted CD4+, CD8+, or CD8+CD57+ T cells (not recorded which) from PBMCs. These receptors were obtained from a human donor in good health, serving as a control.

Only one count was recorded for this clonotype. The chain links TRBV29-1 to TRBJ1-2; D gene unclear. CDR3 length equals 12 residues. Trimming left V 3 bases short and J 3 bases short, with 8 bases between. Germline V gives CDR1 SQVTM, CDR2 ANQGSEA. CDR3 DNA sequence: TGCAGCGTTGACTACGCGGACTATGGCTACACCTTC. It encodes CSVDYADYGYTF.

The rearrangement uses TRBV29-1 and TRBJ2-7, with 10 bases lining up with TRBD1. Per germline, CDR1 SQVTM and CDR2 ANQGSEA. The CDR3 is 13 amino acids. V shed 7 bases and J 5 bases; nucleotides not matched to a gene: 8. The CDR3 region is CSALGQGLDEQYF. DNA of the CDR3: TGCAGCGCCCTGGGACAGGGGCTCGACGAGCAGTACTTC.

About this clonotype itself: A read error is possible here, since a much larger clone lies one base away. The chain joins TRBV10-3 to TRBJ1-2; 8 nucleotides align to TRBD1. The CDR3 has 12 amino acids. J was trimmed by 7 bases and V by 10 bases; bases with no gene match: 8. Germline V lookup: CDR1 ENHRY, CDR2 SYGVKD. CDR3 sequence reads: CASNDRGCGYTF. The CDR3 bases are TGTGCCAGCAACGACAGGGGCTGTGGCTACACCTTC.

V and J are TRBV24-1 and TRBJ2-1; 8 bases are a match to TRBD1. The better agreement between TRBJ2-5 and the DNA end casts doubt on the J call. The CDR3 is made up of 13 amino acids. From germline, CDR1 is KGHDR and CDR2 SFDVKD. The DNA of the CDR3 is TGTGCCACCAGCCGGGGACAGGAGGAGACCCAGTACTTC. Translating it yields CATSRGQEETQYF.

This clonotype appeared many times. This chain connects TRBV29-1 to TRBJ2-7; 7 nucleotides agree with TRBD1. Germline-derived CDR1 and CDR2 are SQVTM and ANQGSEA. CDR3 length equals 12 residues. Trimming took 7 bases from V and 3 from J; bases not matched to a gene: 6. This chain's CDR3 is CSAGNRGYEQYF. The CDR3 region has the DNA TGCAGCGCCGGGAACAGGGGCTACGAGCAGTACTTC.

The rearrangement joins TRBV24-1 to TRBJ1-5; D unclear. V lost 9 bases and J lost 6, with 20 bases in between. The V gene's germline CDR1 is KGHDR and CDR2 SFDVKD. The CDR3 covers 15 residues. The CDR3 nucleotides read TGTGCCACCCCGTGGGCTGCGGGTTTGGGTCAGCCCCAGCATTTT. It is translated as CATPWAAGLGQPQHF.

This clonotype was found many times. The chain recombines TRBV20-1 with TRBJ2-1; 12 nucleotides agree with TRBD2. Trimming at V came to 6 bases and at J to 0 bases, leaving 6 bases not matched to a gene. The CDR3 sequence is 16 residues long. Germline lookup yields CDR1 DFQATT and CDR2 SNEGSKA (reference sequence). The CDR3 is CSATLAGGPSYNEQFF. The CDR3 DNA sequence: TGCAGTGCGACTCTAGCGGGGGGGCCCTCCTACAATGAGCAGTTCTTC.

A few counts support this clonotype. This chain links TRBV13 with TRBJ2-7, with TRBD1 identical over 9 bases. Germline CDR1 and CDR2: PRHDT and FYEKMQ (reference sequence). V was pared by 4 bases and J by 3 bases, with 4 bases of the junction left unmatched. The CDR3 is made up of 14 amino acids. CDR3: CASSSPGQGYEQYF. The CDR3 nucleotides read TGTGCCAGCAGCTCACCGGGACAGGGCTACGAGCAGTACTTC.

This clonotype has a handful of counts. This chain joins TRBV5-6 and TRBJ1-1; D not resolved. The CDR3 contains 14 residues. Trimming shortened V by 5 bases and J by 3 bases, and 14 bases separated the two germline ends. Germline V gene sequence: CDR1 SGHDT, CDR2 YYEEEE. The CDR3 spells CASRPGVGYTEAFF. Here the CDR3 DNA reads TGTGCCAGCAGACCTGGCGTTGGTTACACTGAAGCTTTCTTT.

This clonotype appeared once. The V gene is TRBV5-8, the J gene TRBJ2-3; the match to TRBD1 covers 7 bases. Unmatched junction bases numbered 8, after V lost 4 bases and J lost 6 bases. CDR3 length equals 14 residues. Germline CDR1 SGHTS, CDR2 YDEGEE. The CDR3 DNA sequence: TGTGCCAGCAGCCAACAATGGGACAGCGATACGCAGTATTTT. As protein: CASSQQWDSDTQYF.

This clonotype was seen only a few times. The rearrangement joins TRBV20-1 to TRBJ1-5, with a tentative D call TRBD1 (5 bases). The V end lost 2 bases, the J end lost 2 bases, and 13 bases lay between the germline ends. CDR1 is DFQATT and CDR2 is SNEGSKA in the germline V gene (reference sequence). This CDR3 contains 15 residues. The CDR3: CSARFPGTRNQPQHF. For the CDR3, the DNA is TGCAGTGCTAGATTCCCCGGGACTCGCAATCAGCCCCAGCATTTT.

Only one count was recorded for this clonotype. This could be a read error, since a much larger clone is one nucleotide away. This chain connects TRBV6-1 to TRBJ2-3, with D uncertain. Germline V gives CDR1 MNHNS, CDR2 SASEGT. The CDR3 is 13 amino acids. CDR3 region: CASSLVFGDTLYF. The DNA of the CDR3 is TGTGCCAGCAGCCTAGTATTTGGAGATACGCTGTATTTT.

The rearrangement links TRBV2 to TRBJ1-2; 7 bases line up with TRBD1. The germline CDR1 and CDR2 sequences are SNHLY and FYNNEI. This CDR3 comprises 15 residues. J lost 4 bases, V lost 6 bases, and 11 bases had no gene match. CDR3 in DNA: TGTGCCAGCAGAGACAGGGTTTGGAGCTCCTATGGCTACACCTTC. Protein sequence: CASRDRVWSSYGYTF.

The chain is built from TRBV2 and TRBJ1-1; no firm D call. The germline V gene encodes CDR1 SNHLY and CDR2 FYNNEI. Trimming took 5 bases from V and 10 from J, leaving 14 bases between them. There are 12 residues in the CDR3. DNA of the CDR3: TGTGCCAGCAGTCTCGTATCTCAAGGAGCTTTCTTT. Translation gives CASSLVSQGAFF.

The V gene is TRBV24-1, the J gene TRBJ2-2; 10 nucleotides line up with TRBD2. The ends lost 5 bases at V and 6 bases at J; junction bases unmatched: 11. The CDR3 has 17 amino acids. Germline V gene data show CDR1 as KGHDR and CDR2 as SFDVKD. Here the CDR3 reads CATSVRASGRFAGELFF. CDR3 in DNA: TGTGCCACCAGTGTTCGGGCTAGCGGGAGATTTGCCGGGGAGCTGTTTTTT.

This clonotype was seen many times. CDR3 amino acids: CASKGLASYEQYF. The CDR3 DNA is TGTGCCAGCAAGGGACTTGCTTCCTACGAGCAGTACTTC. This chain joins TRBV19 and TRBJ2-7, with TRBD2 as a possible D gene (6 bases). Germline V lookup: CDR1 LNHDA, CDR2 SQIVND (reference sequence). V gave up 9 bases and J gave up 1 base, with 13 bases separating them. This CDR3 is 13 amino acids long.

This clonotype has at least ten counts. This chain connects TRBV12-3 or TRBV12-4 to TRBJ1-2; D not resolved. Trimming pared 0 bases from V and 0 bases from J, leaving 8 bases between. This CDR3 is 15 amino acids long. The CDR3 bases are TGTGCCAGCAGTTTAGCAGCGGAAGCTAACTATGGCTACACCTTC. Residues: CASSLAAEANYGYTF.

This clonotype was seen repeatedly, ten times or more. The CDR3 reads CASSSGGYTEAFF. For the CDR3, the DNA is TGTGCCAGTAGTTCCGGGGGGTACACTGAAGCTTTCTTT. The gene calls are TRBV19 and TRBJ1-1, with a tentative D call TRBD1 (5 bases). This CDR3 region has 13 residues. Germline CDR1 reads LNHDA; CDR2 reads SQIVND (reference sequence). V lost 5 bases and J 3 bases, leaving 10 bases between the germline ends. Supplemented by reference TRBV19 and TRBJ1-1, the full variable domain reads DGGITQSPKYLFRKEGQNVTLSCEQNLNHDAMYWYRQDPGQGLRLIYYSQIVNDFQKGDIAEGYSVSREKKESFPLTVTSAQKNPTAFYLCASSSGGYTEAFFGQGTRLTVV.

The V call is TRBV7-8, the J call TRBJ1-2, with TRBD1 matching over 12 bases. Germline-derived CDR1 and CDR2 are SGHVS and FQNEAQ. J was trimmed by 3 bases and V by 6 bases; bases with no gene match: 5. The CDR3 consists of 15 residues. The CDR3 here is CASRPGTGGDYGYTF. As DNA, the CDR3 is TGTGCCAGCAGGCCGGGGACAGGGGGCGACTATGGCTACACCTTC.

The V gene is TRBV19, the J gene TRBJ2-7, with D hard to call. The CDR3 has 14 residues. The V gene's germline CDR1 is LNHDA and CDR2 SQIVND (reference sequence). The V gene lost 1 base and the J gene lost 1 base, with 8 bases spanning the gap. The CDR3 sequence: CASSIGQESYEQYF. The CDR3 nucleotides read TGTGCCAGTAGTATAGGCCAGGAGTCCTACGAGCAGTACTTC. The full variable domain, in which reference TRBV19 and TRBJ2-7 provide the parts outside the CDR3, is DGGITQSPKYLFRKEGQNVTLSCEQNLNHDAMYWYRQDPGQGLRLIYYSQIVNDFQKGDIAEGYSVSREKKESFPLTVTSAQKNPTAFYLCASSIGQESYEQYFGPGTRLTVT.

Ten or more counts support this clonotype. This chain links TRBV2 with TRBJ2-1; 12 bases line up with TRBD2. The CDR3 spans 17 residues. Trimming at V came to 1 base and at J to 5 bases, leaving 6 bases not matched to a gene. Germline V gives CDR1 SNHLY, CDR2 FYNNEI. The CDR3 region has the DNA TGTGCCAGCAGTGAAGAGCCTAGCGGGGGGGCTCACAATGAGCAGTTCTTC. Protein: CASSEEPSGGAHNEQFF.

Many counts were recorded for this clonotype. The chain couples TRBV6-4 to TRBJ2-1; D might be TRBD1 (6 bases). V was cut by 8 bases and J by 7 bases, with 18 bases left in between. Germline values: CDR1 MRHNA, CDR2 SNTAGT. The CDR3 spans 14 residues. The CDR3 region has the DNA TGTGCCAGCGGTCGACTCCCAGGGGATAATGAGCAGTTCTTC. This translates into CASGRLPGDNEQFF.